These 4 T cell receptor beta chains share one sample of origin, sequenced in a study of OX40 agonist ivuxolimab in advanced cancers. The protocol was immunoSEQ multiplex PCR, while the TCRdb copy is restricted to in-frame clones and leaves out a portion. The table has tens of thousands of clones, roughly nine tenths seen once; the top ten hold around an eighth. The specimen comprised CD4+ or CD8+ T cells sorted from blood, sampled in a trial of the OX40 agonist ivuxolimab. The receptors were gathered from an adult with an advanced solid tumor such as melanoma, head and neck, liver or kidney cancer.

This clone was seen once. The chain joins TRBV5-1 to TRBJ2-1; 7 bases line up with TRBD2. The V segment lost 1 base and the J segment 7 bases; nucleotides outside the gene matches: 11. This CDR3 is 16 amino acids long. The germline gives CDR1 SGHRS, CDR2 YFSETQ. CDR3 in amino acids: CASSLMGGRVENEQFF. DNA for the CDR3: TGCGCCAGCAGCTTGATGGGCGGGAGAGTAGAAAATGAGCAGTTCTTC. Filled out from reference TRBV5-1 and TRBJ2-1, the complete variable domain reads KAGVTQTPRYLIKTRGQQVTLSCSPISGHRSVSWYQQTPGQGLQFLFEYFSETQRNKGNFPGRFSGRQFSNSRSEMNVSTLELGDSALYLCASSLMGGRVENEQFFGPGTRLTVL.

This clone was seen more than once but under ten times. The J gene is TRBJ1-5, the V gene TRBV7-2; no definite D call. CDR1 is SGHTA and CDR2 is FQGNSA in the germline V gene. The ends were cut back, 2 bases at V and 5 bases at J, with 7 bases in the middle. The CDR3 sequence is 13 residues long. The CDR3 nucleotides are TGTGCCAGCAGCTTAACCTTAGATCAGCCCCAGCATTTT. This encodes CASSLTLDQPQHF.

This clone appeared a few times. This chain links TRBV18 with TRBJ1-2; 7 nucleotides match TRBD1. Looked up from germline, CDR1 is KGHSH and CDR2 is LQKENI. V shed 4 bases, J shed 8 bases, and the junction held 16 bases outside the gene matches. The CDR3 runs to 16 residues. The CDR3 nucleotides are TGTGCCAGCTCACTAACCCAGACAGGGTTGAAAGAGGGCTACACCTTC. Protein: CASSLTQTGLKEGYTF. Looking up the rest from reference TRBV18 and TRBJ1-2 gives the full variable domain: NAGVMQNPRHLVRRRGQEARLRCSPMKGHSHVYWYRQLPEEGLKFMVYLQKENIIDESGMPKERFSAEFPKEGPSILRIQQVVRGDSAAYFCASSLTQTGLKEGYTFGSGTRLTVV.

This clone has just a few counts. The chain joins TRBV7-3 to TRBJ2-2, with D uncertain. The CDR3 totals 16 residues. CDR1 and CDR2 from the germline V gene are SGHTA and FQGTGA. V lost 2 bases and J 0 bases, leaving 10 bases between the germline ends. The CDR3 sequence: CASSLQPVTNTGELFF. The CDR3 DNA sequence: TGTGCCAGCAGCTTACAGCCCGTGACGAACACCGGGGAGCTGTTTTTT.